One and the same sample provided the 3 T cell receptor beta chains below, sequenced in a study of T cells after yellow fever vaccination. Each CDR3 protein gets one entry after TCRdb re-called the 5' RACE reads with MiXCR. The table lists 450,000 to 550,000 distinct CDR3 sequences, 21% of them singletons. Sequences were derived from PBMCs, sampled about 21 days after the first yellow fever vaccination. The source of these receptors is a young man who received the YFV17D yellow fever vaccine.

The genes are TRBV11-3 and TRBJ2-1; D is perhaps TRBD1 (6 bases). This CDR3 is 15 amino acids long. Germline V gene data show CDR1 as SGHNT and CDR2 as YENEEA. With 5 bases removed from V and 3 bases from J, the gap between germline ends came to 14 bases. CDR3: CASSQHRADYNEQFF. CDR3 nucleotides: TGTGCCAGCAGCCAACACAGGGCTGACTACAATGAGCAGTTCTTC. The full variable domain, in which reference TRBV11-3 and TRBJ2-1 provide the parts outside the CDR3, is EAGVVQSPRYKIIEKKQPVAFWCNPISGHNTLYWYLQNLGQGPELLIRYENEEAVDDSQLPKDRFSAERLKGVDSTLKIQPAELGDSAVYLCASSQHRADYNEQFFGPGTRLTVL.

The genes are TRBV6-5 and TRBJ1-3; D is ambiguous. CDR1 is MNHEY and CDR2 is SVGAGI in the germline V gene. The CDR3 loop spans 13 amino acids. Trimming shortened V by 0 bases and J by 4 bases, and 4 bases separated the two germline ends. The CDR3 nucleotides read TGTGCCAGCAGTTACTCGTTAGGAAACACCATATATTTT. Protein: CASSYSLGNTIYF.

At least ten counts were recorded for this clonotype. This rearrangement joins TRBV6-1 to TRBJ2-3; D gene uncertain. V was trimmed by 5 bases and J by 4 bases, leaving 16 bases between them. The CDR3 totals 15 residues. The germline V gene has CDR1 MNHNS and CDR2 SASEGT. CDR3 nucleotides: TGTGCCAGCAGTCCATGGACCGCAGTAGCAGATACGCAGTATTTT. Encoded protein: CASSPWTAVADTQYF.